The present entry profiles one TCR beta chain with its context. The data stem from a study of T cell changes during pregnancy in multiple sclerosis. V dropped 0 bases and J dropped 6 bases, with 9 bases sitting between them. Germline lookup yields CDR1 MRHNA and CDR2 SNTAGT. CDR3 length: 14 residues. Assay: immunoSEQ multiplex PCR; the TCRdb copy retains only in-frame clones and omits some. The table has about 68,000 clones, 90% seen once. The chain joins TRBV6-4 to TRBJ1-5; D ambiguous. This receptor was identified in a female donor with multiple sclerosis, enrolled in a pregnancy study. This specimen was peripheral blood, taken in the third trimester of pregnancy. CDR3 sequence reads: CASSDSEEGQPQHF. The CDR3 bases are TGTGCCAGCAGTGACTCGGAGGAGGGTCAGCCCCAGCATTTT.